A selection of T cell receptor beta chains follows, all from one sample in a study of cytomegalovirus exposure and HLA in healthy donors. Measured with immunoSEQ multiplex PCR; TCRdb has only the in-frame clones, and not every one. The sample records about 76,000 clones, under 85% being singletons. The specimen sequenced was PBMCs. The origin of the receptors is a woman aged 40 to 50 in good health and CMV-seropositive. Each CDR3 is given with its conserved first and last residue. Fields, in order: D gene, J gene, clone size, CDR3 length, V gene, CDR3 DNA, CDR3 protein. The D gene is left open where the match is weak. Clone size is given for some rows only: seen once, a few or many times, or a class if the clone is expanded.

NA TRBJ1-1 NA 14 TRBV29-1 TGCAGCGTTGTTATACAGGAGGGAGGCACTGAAGCTTTCTTT CSVVIQEGGTEAFF
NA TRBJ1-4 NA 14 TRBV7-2 TGTGCCAGCAGCTCCGGGACGGGGGGAGAAAAACTGTTTTTT CASSSGTGGEKLFF
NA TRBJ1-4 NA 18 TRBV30 TGTGCCTGGAGTGTTTCTGTGTCCTTCCCCCCCCTTAATGAAAAACTGTTTTTT CAWSVSVSFPPLNEKLFF
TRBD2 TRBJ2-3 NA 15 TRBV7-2 TGTGCCAGCAGCCTTAGCGGGGGGGCTCCAGATACGCAGTATTTT CASSLSGGAPDTQYF
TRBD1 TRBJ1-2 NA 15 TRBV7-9 TGTGCCAGCAGCCAAAGACAGGGGGGGGGATATGGCTACACCTTC CASSQRQGGGYGYTF
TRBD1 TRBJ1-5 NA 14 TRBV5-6 TGTGCCAGCAGCTTGGGACAGGGGTATCAGCCCCAGCATTTT CASSLGQGYQPQHF
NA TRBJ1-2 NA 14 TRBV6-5 TGTGCCAGCAGTTACAGGCAGCGAAACTATGGCTACACCTTC CASSYRQRNYGYTF
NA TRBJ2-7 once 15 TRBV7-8 TGTGCCAGCAGCTCCCCCATCGACACCCCCTACGAGCAGTACTTC CASSSPIDTPYEQYF
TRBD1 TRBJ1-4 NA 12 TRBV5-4 TGTGCCAGCAGCCCTGGGACAGACTCTCTGTTTTTT CASSPGTDSLFF
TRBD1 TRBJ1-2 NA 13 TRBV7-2 TGTGCCAGCAGCTTAGCGCGGGGACAGGGGACCTCCTTC CASSLARGQGTSF
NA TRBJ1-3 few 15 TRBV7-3 TGTGCCAGCAGCTCCTTAGGGGGTTCTGGAAACACCATATATTTT CASSSLGGSGNTIYF
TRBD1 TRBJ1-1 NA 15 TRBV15 TGTGCCACCAGCACCCGGGACAGGGGGTACACTGAAGCTTTCTTT CATSTRDRGYTEAFF
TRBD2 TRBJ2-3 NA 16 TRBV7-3 TGTGCCAGCAGCCCGAGAGGAGCGGGAGGGACAGATACGCAGTATTTT CASSPRGAGGTDTQYF
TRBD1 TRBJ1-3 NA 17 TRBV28 TGTGCCAGCAGTTTATACACCTTGGGACAGGGCAGAAACACCATATATTTT CASSLYTLGQGRNTIYF
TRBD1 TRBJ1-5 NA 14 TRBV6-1 TGTGCCAGCAGTGCCGGGACAGGGATTCAGCCCCAGCATTTT CASSAGTGIQPQHF
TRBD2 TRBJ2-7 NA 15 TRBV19 TGTGCCAGTAGTGCGCGGACTAGCCTATCCTACGAGCAGTACTTC CASSARTSLSYEQYF
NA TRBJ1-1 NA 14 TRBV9 TGTGCCAGCAGCGTACTAAGGGAGGGAACTGAAGCTTTCTTT CASSVLREGTEAFF
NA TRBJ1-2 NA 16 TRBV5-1 TGCGCCAGCAGCTTGGGACAGATGAGTATCCAAAATGGCTACACCTTC CASSLGQMSIQNGYTF
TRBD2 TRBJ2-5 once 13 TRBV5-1 TGCGCCAGCAAACTAGCGGGGTTGGAGACCCAGTACTTC CASKLAGLETQYF
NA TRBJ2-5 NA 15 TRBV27 TGTGCCAGCAGTTTATCCCCATCTAGCCGGGAGACCCAGTACTTC CASSLSPSSRETQYF
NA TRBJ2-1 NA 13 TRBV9 TGTGCCAGCAGCGTAGGGCAGAACAATGAGCAGTTCTTC CASSVGQNNEQFF
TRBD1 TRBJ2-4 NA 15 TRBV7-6 TGTGCCAGCAGCTCCCGGACAGGGTGGGGGGACATTCAGTACTTC CASSSRTGWGDIQYF
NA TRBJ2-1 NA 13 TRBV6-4 TGTGCCAGCAGTGAGGGTCTAGCCTATGAGCAGTTCTTC CASSEGLAYEQFF
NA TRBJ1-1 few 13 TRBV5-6 TGTGCCAGCAGCTTGGTAGCGGTCACTGAAGCTTTCTTT CASSLVAVTEAFF
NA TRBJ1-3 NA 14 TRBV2 TGTGCCAGCAATCAGGAATCTTCTGGAAACACCATATATTTT CASNQESSGNTIYF
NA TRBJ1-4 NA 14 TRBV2 TGTGCCAGCAGTGAATGGAGTGATCATGAAAAACTGTTTTTT CASSEWSDHEKLFF
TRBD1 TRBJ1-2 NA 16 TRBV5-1 TGCGCCAGCAGCTTGGCCGGGACAGGGGTGAATTATGGCTACACCTTC CASSLAGTGVNYGYTF
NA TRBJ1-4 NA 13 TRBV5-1 TGCGCCAGCAGCCAGGATGGGGGGGAAAAACTGTTTTTT CASSQDGGEKLFF
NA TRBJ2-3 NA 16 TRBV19 TGTGCCAGTACCATGGGCGGGGAGATAAGCACAGATACGCAGTATTTT CASTMGGEISTDTQYF
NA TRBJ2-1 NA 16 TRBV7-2 TGTGCCAGCAGCCCCACAATCACTAGCTCCTACAATGAGCAGTTCTTC CASSPTITSSYNEQFF
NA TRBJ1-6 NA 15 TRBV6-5 TGTGCCAGCAGTTACTCCCGGGTAGGGGATTCACCCCTCCACTTT CASSYSRVGDSPLHF
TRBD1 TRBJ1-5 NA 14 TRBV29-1 TGCAGCGTTGCCAAGGGGACAGGCAATCAGCCCCAGCATTTT CSVAKGTGNQPQHF
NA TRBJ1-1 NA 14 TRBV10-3 TGTGCCATCAGTGATTCGGGGGGAAACACTGAAGCTTTCTTT CAISDSGGNTEAFF
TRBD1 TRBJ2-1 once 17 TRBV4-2 TGTGCCAGCAGCCCCGCGCCGGGACAGGTGGAGCGGGTTGAGCAGTTCTTC CASSPAPGQVERVEQFF
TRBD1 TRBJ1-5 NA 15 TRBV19 TGTGCCAGTAGTGGGATCGGACAGGACGCCGGGCCCCAGCATTTT CASSGIGQDAGPQHF
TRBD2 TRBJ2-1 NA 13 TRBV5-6 TGTGCCAGCAGCTTCGGGACTACCAATGAGCAGTTCTTC CASSFGTTNEQFF
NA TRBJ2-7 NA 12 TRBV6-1 TGTGCCAGCAGTGAACGACTCTACGAGCAGTACTTC CASSERLYEQYF